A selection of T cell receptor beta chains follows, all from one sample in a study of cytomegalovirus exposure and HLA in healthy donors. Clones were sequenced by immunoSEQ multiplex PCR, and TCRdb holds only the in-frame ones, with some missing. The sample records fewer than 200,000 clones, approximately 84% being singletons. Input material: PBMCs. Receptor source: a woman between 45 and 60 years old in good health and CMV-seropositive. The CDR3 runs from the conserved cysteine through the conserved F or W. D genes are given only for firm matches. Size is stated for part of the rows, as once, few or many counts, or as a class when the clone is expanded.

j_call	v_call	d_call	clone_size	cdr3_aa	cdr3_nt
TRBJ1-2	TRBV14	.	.	CASSQEQYGYTF	TGTGCCAGCAGCCAAGAACAGTATGGCTACACCTTC
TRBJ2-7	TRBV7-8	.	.	CASSLLRGYEQYF	TGTGCCAGCAGCTTACTTCGGGGTTACGAGCAGTACTTC
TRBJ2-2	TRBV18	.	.	CASSPPNTQGSGELFF	TGTGCCAGCTCACCACCGAATACTCAGGGGTCCGGGGAGCTGTTTTTT
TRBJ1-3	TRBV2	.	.	CASSELRPRTSGNTIYF	TGTGCCAGCAGTGAATTGCGTCCTCGAACCTCTGGAAACACCATATATTTT
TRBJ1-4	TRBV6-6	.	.	CASSPTYPGIEKLFF	TGTGCCAGCAGTCCAACCTACCCAGGGATCGAAAAACTGTTTTTT
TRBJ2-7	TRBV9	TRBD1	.	CASSARTGLSYEQYF	TGTGCCAGCAGCGCAAGGACAGGTCTCTCCTACGAGCAGTACTTC
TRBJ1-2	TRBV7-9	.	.	CASSSALRGYGYTF	TGTGCCAGCAGCTCCGCACTTAGAGGCTATGGCTACACCTTC
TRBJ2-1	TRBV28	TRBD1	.	CASSTQVRGQYHEQFF	TGTGCCAGCAGTACGCAGGTTCGGGGACAGTATCATGAGCAGTTCTTC
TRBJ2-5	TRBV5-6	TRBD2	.	CASSPVSSGETQYF	TGTGCCAGCAGCCCCGTCTCTAGCGGGGAGACCCAGTACTTC
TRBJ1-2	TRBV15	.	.	CATSRVDRNYGYTF	TGTGCCACCAGCAGAGTGGACAGAAACTATGGCTACACCTTC
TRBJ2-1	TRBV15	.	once	CATSSQKWNEQFF	TGTGCCACCAGCAGCCAGAAGTGGAATGAGCAGTTCTTC
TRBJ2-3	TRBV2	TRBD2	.	CKVGWSSSGGRKDTQYF	TGTAAAGTGGGGTGGAGTAGTAGCGGGGGGAGGAAAGATACGCAGTATTTT
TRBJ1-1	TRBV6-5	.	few	CASSYSWGDTEAFF	TGTGCCAGCAGTTACTCATGGGGGGACACTGAAGCTTTCTTT
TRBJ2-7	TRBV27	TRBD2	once	CASSLYPRTSPDYEQYF	TGTGCCAGCAGTTTATATCCTCGGACTAGTCCAGACTACGAGCAGTACTTC
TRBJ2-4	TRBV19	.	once	CASSIAAGISPLEYF	TGTGCCAGTAGTATAGCGGCGGGGATTAGCCCTCTCGAGTACTTC
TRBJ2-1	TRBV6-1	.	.	CASSVPVSSYNEQFF	TGTGCCAGCAGTGTTCCTGTATCCTCCTACAATGAGCAGTTCTTC
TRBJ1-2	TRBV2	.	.	CASLGGRIDGYTF	TGTGCCAGCCTAGGGGGTAGAATAGATGGCTACACCTTC
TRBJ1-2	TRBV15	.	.	CATSRGRASENYGYTF	TGTGCCACCAGCAGAGGGAGGGCATCGGAGAACTATGGCTACACCTTC
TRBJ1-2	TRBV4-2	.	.	CASSQDLAREYGYTF	TGTGCCAGCAGCCAAGATCTCGCTAGGGAGTATGGCTACACCTTC
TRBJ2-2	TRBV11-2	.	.	CASSEYQGAGELFF	TGTGCCAGCAGTGAATATCAGGGTGCCGGGGAGCTGTTTTTT
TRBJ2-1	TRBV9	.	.	CASSFLGDSSYSYNEQFF	TGTGCCAGCAGCTTCCTCGGGGATTCTAGTTACTCCTACAATGAGCAGTTCTTC
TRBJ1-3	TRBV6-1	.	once	CASSAGFSGNTIYF	TGTGCCAGCAGTGCGGGGTTCTCTGGAAACACCATATATTTT
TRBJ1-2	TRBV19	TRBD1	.	CASRNTGEHGYTF	TGTGCCAGTAGGAATACAGGGGAACATGGCTACACCTTC
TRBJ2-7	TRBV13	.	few	CASSLGGVPGGEQYF	TGTGCCAGCAGCTTAGGCGGAGTCCCCGGCGGCGAGCAGTACTTC
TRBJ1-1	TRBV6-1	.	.	CASSEAPGLSEAFF	TGTGCCAGCAGTGAAGCGCCAGGGTTGTCTGAAGCTTTCTTT
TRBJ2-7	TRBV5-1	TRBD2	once	CASSERTSGVYEQYF	TGCGCCAGCAGCGAAAGGACTAGCGGGGTCTACGAGCAGTACTTC
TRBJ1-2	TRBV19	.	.	CASSAPRDSNYGYTF	TGTGCCAGTAGTGCCCCGAGAGATTCTAACTATGGCTACACCTTC
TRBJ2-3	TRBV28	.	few	CASRQKASYTDTQYF	TGTGCCAGCCGCCAGAAAGCTAGCTACACAGATACGCAGTATTTT
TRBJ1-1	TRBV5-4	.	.	CASSLQGGREAFF	TGTGCCAGCAGTCTACAGGGAGGGAGGGAAGCTTTCTTT
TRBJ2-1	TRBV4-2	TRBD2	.	CASSQDRREGYNEQFF	TGTGCCAGCAGCCAAGATCGGCGGGAGGGCTACAATGAGCAGTTCTTC
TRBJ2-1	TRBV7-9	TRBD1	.	CASSLGDSDYNEQFF	TGTGCCAGCAGCTTAGGGGACAGTGACTACAATGAGCAGTTCTTC
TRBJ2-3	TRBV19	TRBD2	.	CASSFGLAGLDTQYF	TGTGCCAGTAGTTTCGGACTAGCGGGCTTAGATACGCAGTATTTT
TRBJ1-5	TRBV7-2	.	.	CASSLGGRNQPQHF	TGTGCCAGCAGCTTAGGAGGGAGGAATCAGCCCCAGCATTTT
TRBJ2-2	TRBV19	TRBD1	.	CASRGQRNTGELFF	TGTGCCAGTAGGGGACAGAGGAACACCGGGGAGCTGTTTTTT
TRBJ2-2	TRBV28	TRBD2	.	CATQVSGANTGELFF	TGTGCCACCCAGGTTAGCGGGGCTAACACCGGGGAGCTGTTTTTT
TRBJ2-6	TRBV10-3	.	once	CAIRKDSSGANVLTF	TGTGCCATCAGGAAAGACAGCTCTGGGGCCAACGTCCTGACTTTC
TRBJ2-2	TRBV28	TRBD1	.	CASTTKTGRALTGELFF	TGTGCCAGCACAACGAAGACAGGGAGAGCGCTAACTGGGGAGCTGTTTTTT
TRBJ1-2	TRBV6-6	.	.	CASMEGNNYGYTF	TGTGCCAGCATGGAGGGGAATAACTATGGCTACACCTTC
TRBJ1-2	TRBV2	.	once	CASTTWGGNYGYTF	TGTGCCAGCACGACTTGGGGGGGTAACTATGGCTACACCTTC
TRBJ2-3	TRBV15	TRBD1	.	CATSRGTGASTDTQYF	TGTGCCACCAGCAGAGGGACAGGGGCTAGCACAGATACGCAGTATTTT
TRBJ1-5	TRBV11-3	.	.	CASSSFARGYNQPQHF	TGTGCCAGCAGCTCATTTGCCAGGGGTTACAATCAGCCCCAGCATTTT
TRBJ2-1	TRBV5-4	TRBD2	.	CASSSSGTYNEQFF	TGTGCCAGCAGCTCTAGCGGGACCTACAATGAGCAGTTCTTC
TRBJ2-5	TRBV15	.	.	CATSRTTYQETQYF	TGTGCCACCAGCCGGACTACTTATCAAGAGACCCAGTACTTC
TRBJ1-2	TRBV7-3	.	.	CASSLTGGGVEYGYTF	TGTGCCAGCAGCTTAACGGGGGGGGGAGTGGAGTATGGCTACACCTTC
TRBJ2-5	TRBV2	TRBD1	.	CASRRDSLQQYF	TGTGCCAGCAGGAGGGACAGCCTTCAGCAGTACTTC
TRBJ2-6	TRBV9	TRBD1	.	CASSPRQGAVPGANVLTF	TGTGCCAGCAGCCCCCGACAGGGGGCGGTCCCTGGGGCCAACGTCCTGACTTTC
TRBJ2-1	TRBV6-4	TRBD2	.	CASSLGGRIDEQFF	TGTGCCAGCAGTTTGGGCGGGAGGATCGATGAGCAGTTCTTC
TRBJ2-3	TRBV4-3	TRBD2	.	CASSQEGGGPSTDTQYF	TGCGCCAGCAGCCAAGAAGGCGGGGGGCCTAGCACAGATACGCAGTATTTT
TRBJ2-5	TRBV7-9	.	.	CASSLVSTKETQYF	TGTGCCAGCAGCTTAGTCAGTACTAAAGAGACCCAGTACTTC
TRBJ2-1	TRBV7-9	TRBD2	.	CSSSLALIGGVYNEQFF	TGTTCCAGCAGCTTAGCCCTGATCGGGGGGGTCTACAATGAGCAGTTCTTC
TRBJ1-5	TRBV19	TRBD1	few	CASSPIGTAGSQPQHF	TGTGCCAGTAGCCCTATTGGGACAGCCGGGAGTCAGCCCCAGCATTTT